In its sample, the clone carrying this TCR beta chain was seen many times. Its matching antigen is unknown. The data are from a study of T-cell reconstitution after alpha-beta-depleted transplantation in children. Points from the study as a whole: Among T cells one year after transplant, newly produced cells accounted for most counts and diversity. Surviving thymic progenitors and recipient T cells were the source of high TCRbeta diversity at day 60 in some patients. Two months or so post-transplant, alpha-beta T cells reportedly derived from several hundred expanded graft clones.

Library preparation (for TCRbeta) was performed with unique molecular identifiers. MiXCR, run by TCRdb on the PCR reads, gives a single entry per CDR3 protein. The sample records hundreds of thousands of distinct CDR3 sequences, over 9.5% being singletons. The sample in question was PBMCs, obtained before TCRalphabeta/CD19-depleted stem cell transplant. This TCR was sampled from a child aged 2-15 years with inherited bone marrow failure, due to receive a stem cell transplant.

CDR3 nucleotides: TGTGCCAGCAGCCAAGTCTCCAATGAGCAGTTCTTC. Residues: CASSQVSNEQFF. V gene TRBV3-1 combines with J gene TRBJ2-1, with no clear D. The CDR3 has 12 amino acids. Germline V gene sequence: CDR1 LGHDT, CDR2 YNNKEL (reference sequence). V was cut by 1 base and J by 6 bases, with 4 bases left in between.